Presented here are 17 T cell receptor beta chains from one specimen sequenced in a study of T cell responses to AZD1222 COVID-19 vaccine. The assay was immunoSEQ multiplex PCR, and TCRdb's table has in-frame clones only and misses some. The sample has 95,000 to 150,000 clones, more than 70% seen once; the top ten hold 4% to 6%. The sample consisted of peripheral blood, taken on day 0 of AZD1222 vaccination. These receptors were collected from an adult in good health.

The chain employs TRBV5-1 and TRBJ2-1; possibly TRBD2 for D (6 bases). The V end was cut by 0 bases, the J end by 4 bases, with 14 bases between. CDR3 length: 16 residues. From germline, CDR1 is SGHRS and CDR2 YFSETQ. Here the CDR3 reads CASSLAWGDLYNEQFF. Written as DNA, the CDR3 is TGCGCCAGCAGCTTGGCCTGGGGGGACCTTTACAATGAGCAGTTCTTC.

The chain recombines TRBV3-1 (or the pseudogene TRBV3-2) with TRBJ2-3; D is unclear. The germline V gene has CDR1 LGHDT and CDR2 YNNKEL (reference sequence). The CDR3 spans 16 residues. Trimming removed 1 base at V and 2 bases at J, with 13 bases between. The CDR3 bases are TGTGCCAGCAGCCAAGCATACACCTACCCCACAGATACGCAGTATTTT. It yields the protein CASSQAYTYPTDTQYF.

The V and J genes are TRBV6-2 or TRBV6-3 and TRBJ2-5; no clear D gene. Germline assignment: CDR1 MNHEY and CDR2 SVGEGT. The CDR3 is made up of 16 amino acids. Between the trimmed V and J ends, which lost 5 bases and 2 bases, there was a span of 18 bases. The CDR3 is CASSGPSGRPQETQYF. The DNA for the CDR3 is TGTGCCAGCAGTGGGCCTTCTGGCCGTCCACAAGAGACCCAGTACTTC.

This clone was seen a few times. The gene calls are TRBV3-1 (or the pseudogene TRBV3-2) and TRBJ1-3, with D perhaps TRBD1 (6 bases). The CDR3 sequence is 17 residues long. Trimming took 5 bases from V and 2 from J, leaving 19 bases between them. Germline CDR1 reads LGHDT; CDR2 reads YNNKEL (reference sequence). The CDR3 is CASSSSFPHRAGNTIYF. The CDR3 coding sequence is TGTGCCAGCAGCTCTTCTTTCCCCCACAGGGCTGGAAACACCATATATTTT.

The chain employs TRBV5-1 and TRBJ2-2; 8 bases fit TRBD1. The CDR3 runs to 16 residues. The V gene's germline CDR1 is SGHRS and CDR2 YFSETQ. Trimming at V came to 1 base and at J to 6 bases, leaving 8 bases not matched to a gene. CDR3 coding DNA: TGCGCCAGCAGCTTGCGACAGGGGCAGGTTGCCGGGGAGCTGTTTTTT. Translating it yields CASSLRQGQVAGELFF. Complete variable domain (other parts from reference TRBV5-1 and TRBJ2-2): KAGVTQTPRYLIKTRGQQVTLSCSPISGHRSVSWYQQTPGQGLQFLFEYFSETQRNKGNFPGRFSGRQFSNSRSEMNVSTLELGDSALYLCASSLRQGQVAGELFFGEGSRLTVL.

The count of this clone is one. The genes are TRBV5-1 and TRBJ2-3; 9 bases map to TRBD1. Trimming removed 4 bases from V and 4 bases from J; junction bases left unmatched: 7. The CDR3 is 15 residues long. Germline CDR1 reads SGHRS; CDR2 reads YFSETQ. Here the CDR3 DNA reads TGCGCCAGCAGCCAGGGACAGGGCCCCCCAGATACGCAGTATTTT. This codes for CASSQGQGPPDTQYF.

J is TRBJ2-4 and V is TRBV5-6; maybe TRBD1 (7 bases). V lost 3 bases, J lost 6 bases, and 22 bases lay in between. This CDR3 contains 17 residues. From germline, CDR1 is SGHDT and CDR2 YYEEEE. DNA for the CDR3: TGTGCCAGCAGCTGGAGGGGCGACAGGGACGCGAGAAACATTCAGTACTTC. It translates to CASSWRGDRDARNIQYF.

The chain uses TRBV6-1 and TRBJ2-5; 7 positions agree with TRBD1. This CDR3 has 15 residues. CDR1 and CDR2 from the germline V gene are MNHNS and SASEGT. Germline trimming cut 1 base from V and 3 bases from J; bases unmatched to any gene: 5. In DNA, the CDR3 is TGTGCCAGCAGTGAAGGCAGGGGGTCTGAAGAGACCCAGTACTTC. The encoded protein is CASSEGRGSEETQYF.

This chain's CDR3 is CASSQESGANYGYTF. Written as DNA, the CDR3 is TGCGCCAGCAGCCAAGAGTCAGGGGCGAACTATGGCTACACCTTC. The genes are TRBV4-3 and TRBJ1-2, with a weak D call TRBD1 (6 bases). Germline lookup yields CDR1 LGHNA and CDR2 YSLEER. The length of the CDR3 is 15 residues. V was trimmed by 0 bases and J by 2 bases, leaving 10 bases between them.

This chain connects TRBV19 to TRBJ2-3; D ambiguous. The length of the CDR3 is 11 residues. The V gene's germline CDR1 is LNHDA and CDR2 SQIVND (reference sequence). Trimming left V 3 bases short and J 3 bases short, with 1 base between. As DNA, the CDR3 is TGTGCCAGTAGTATTACAGATACGCAGTATTTT. It translates to CASSITDTQYF.

The V gene is TRBV5-1, the J gene TRBJ2-1; TRBD2 might be the D (6 bases). The CDR3 consists of 15 residues. Per germline, CDR1 SGHRS and CDR2 YFSETQ. The ends were cut back, 1 base at V and 4 bases at J, with 12 bases in the middle. This chain's CDR3 is CASSLTWGVYNEQFF. DNA for the CDR3: TGCGCCAGCAGCTTGACGTGGGGGGTATACAATGAGCAGTTCTTC.

This chain joins TRBV7-2 and TRBJ2-7, with D unresolved. Per germline, CDR1 SGHTA and CDR2 FQGNSA. Trimming shortened V by 5 bases and J by 4 bases, and 18 bases separated the two germline ends. The CDR3 runs 15 residues. CDR3 in DNA: TGTGCCAGCAGCGCCAGTAAAATGGGGTCTTACGAGCAGTACTTC. Translation gives CASSASKMGSYEQYF.

This clone is a singleton in its sample. This chain connects TRBV4-3 to TRBJ2-1; D is unresolved. The V and J ends lost 3 bases and 4 bases respectively, with 7 bases between them. There are 13 residues in the CDR3. Germline V gives CDR1 LGHNA, CDR2 YSLEER. In nucleotides, the CDR3 is TGCGCCAGCAGCCAGAATCAGTACAATGAGCAGTTCTTC. This codes for CASSQNQYNEQFF.

CDR3 sequence reads: CASSPRTAWGDTQYF. The CDR3 coding sequence is TGTGCCAGCAGCCCAAGAACGGCCTGGGGAGATACGCAGTATTTT. The chain carries TRBV6-2 or TRBV6-3 and TRBJ2-3; D uncertain. This CDR3 is built from 15 residues. Between the trimmed V and J ends, which lost 6 bases and 5 bases, there was a span of 18 bases. Per the germline V gene, CDR1 is MNHEY and CDR2 is SVGEGT.

The rearrangement uses TRBV6-5 and TRBJ2-7, with D unresolved. V lost 5 bases and J lost 3, with 11 bases in between. There are 13 residues in the CDR3. Germline V lookup: CDR1 MNHEY, CDR2 SVGAGI. The CDR3 sequence: CASSQSGYYEQYF. The CDR3 nucleotides read TGTGCCAGCAGTCAATCAGGTTACTACGAGCAGTACTTC.

The chain links TRBV15 to TRBJ1-5; D is unclear. Looked up from germline, CDR1 is LNHNV and CDR2 is YYDKDF (reference sequence). This CDR3 comprises 17 residues. Between the trimmed V and J ends, which lost 0 bases and 1 base, there was a span of 13 bases. The CDR3 spells CATSRDKVGWSNQPQHF. The CDR3 nucleotides read TGTGCCACCAGCAGAGATAAAGTGGGTTGGAGCAATCAGCCCCAGCATTTT.

In nucleotides, the CDR3 is TGTGCCAGCAGCAAGGGGGGGTACACTGAAGCTTTCTTT. Encoded protein: CASSKGGYTEAFF. This chain uses TRBV9 with TRBJ1-1; TRBD1 is a possible D gene (6 bases). CDR1 is SGDLS and CDR2 is YYNGEE in the germline V gene. V was shortened by 4 bases and J by 3 bases, with 10 bases between the two germline ends. The CDR3 has 13 residues. The complete variable domain, with remaining parts taken from reference TRBV9 and TRBJ1-1, reads DSGVTQTPKHLITATGQRVTLRCSPRSGDLSVYWYQQSLDQGLQFLIQYYNGEERAKGNILERFSAQQFPDLHSELNLSSLELGDSALYFCASSKGGYTEAFFGQGTRLTVV.